These 15 T cell receptor beta chains were all obtained from the same sample, sequenced in a study of CXCR3-negative and CXCR3-positive naive CD8 T cells (dated by TCRdb to between 2017 and 2020). Sequencing took place on a NextSeq 550. The Human TCR Profiling Kit (MiLaboratory) was used to prepare UMI-labeled 5' RACE TRB cDNA libraries. After TCRdb reprocessed the reads, each CDR3 protein sequence was kept as one row, without DNA. The sample's clone listing holds approximately 66,000 distinct CDR3 sequences. The top ten constitute about 1.5% of the sample. Sequenced material: naive CXCR3- CD8+ T cells from blood. The sample's cell subset or site label is to be understood as: CD45RO-CCR7+CD27+CD95- naive CD8+ T cells lacking CXCR3 (TNR3-). The receptors originated from a human donor in good health. Some clones in this sample may be carry-over from other donors' samples.

The CDR3 reads CASSWGQTRTEAFF. The rearrangement joins TRBV27 to TRBJ1-1; TCRdb indicates TRBD1, and absent DNA this call remains unverified. The CDR3 is 14 residues long. CDR1 MNHEY and CDR2 SMNVEV come from the germline V gene (reference sequence).

This CDR3 reads CSVSHQAPNYGYTF. The chain uses TRBV29-1 and TRBJ1-2; TCRdb outputs TRBD1, but without DNA this stays unchecked. Germline V gene sequence: CDR1 SQVTM, CDR2 ANQGSEA. The CDR3 length is 14 residues.

This chain connects TRBV20-1 to TRBJ2-1; TCRdb names TRBD1, which stays unverified in the absence of DNA. This CDR3 is built from 15 residues. Germline V gene data show CDR1 as DFQATT and CDR2 as SNEGSKA (reference sequence). The CDR3 here is CSANGGAGTYNEQFF.

The chain joins TRBV2 to TRBJ2-5; TCRdb reports TRBD2, a call that lacks DNA to check it against. CDR1 SNHLY and CDR2 FYNNEI come from the germline V gene. The CDR3 length is 18 residues. This CDR3 reads CASNLPGLAGGLQETQYF.

The chain carries TRBV7-8 and TRBJ1-1. Germline V CDR1 and CDR2: SGHVS, FQNEAQ. This CDR3 region has 12 residues. The CDR3 sequence is CASSYRTDEAFF.

J is TRBJ1-5 and V is TRBV15; TCRdb's D call of TRBD1 is untestable without DNA. The CDR3 has 16 residues. Germline values: CDR1 LNHNV, CDR2 YYDKDF (reference sequence). The CDR3 sequence is CATSRGRPGANQPQHF.

This chain joins TRBV29-1 and TRBJ1-1; TCRdb's D call, TRBD1, is unchecked because there is no DNA. Germline V gives CDR1 SQVTM, CDR2 ANQGSEA. The CDR3 extends over 11 amino acids. CDR3 loop: CSVDGGSEAFF.

V is TRBV12-3 or TRBV12-4 and J is TRBJ2-2; TCRdb names TRBD2, which stays unverified in the absence of DNA. The CDR3 is made up of 13 amino acids. CDR3 region: CASSPTSAGELFF.

This sequence joins TRBV28 and TRBJ2-1; TCRdb selects TRBD2, and the lack of DNA leaves this call unchecked. CDR1 is MDHEN and CDR2 is SYDVKM in the germline V gene. This CDR3 spans 13 amino acids. The CDR3 loop reads CASKEGSSNEQFF. Filled out from reference TRBV28 and TRBJ2-1, the complete variable domain reads DVKVTQSSRYLVKRTGEKVFLECVQDMDHENMFWYRQDPGLGLRLIYFSYDVKMKEKGDIPEGYSVSREKKERFSLILESASTNQTSMYLCASKEGSSNEQFFGPGTRLTVL.

The V call is TRBV28, the J call TRBJ1-5; TCRdb names TRBD1, which stays unverified in the absence of DNA. This CDR3 is 15 amino acids long. Germline CDR1 MDHEN, CDR2 SYDVKM. CDR3 amino acids: CASSAQGVINQPQHF. The full variable domain, completed using reference TRBV28 and TRBJ1-5, is DVKVTQSSRYLVKRTGEKVFLECVQDMDHENMFWYRQDPGLGLRLIYFSYDVKMKEKGDIPEGYSVSREKKERFSLILESASTNQTSMYLCASSAQGVINQPQHFGDGTRLSIL.

The V call is TRBV29-1, the J call TRBJ1-1; TCRdb's D call, TRBD1, is unchecked because there is no DNA. This CDR3 spans 13 amino acids. CDR1 is SQVTM and CDR2 is ANQGSEA in the germline V gene. The CDR3 region is CSVVGQGNTEAFF.

The gene calls are TRBV29-1 and TRBJ2-7; there is no DNA to check the TCRdb D call of TRBD2. CDR1 is SQVTM, CDR2 ANQGSEA, per germline. CDR3 length equals 14 residues. The CDR3 spells CSVETGLAPCEQYF.

V is TRBV20-1 and J is TRBJ2-7. Germline V gene sequence: CDR1 DFQATT, CDR2 SNEGSKA (reference sequence). CDR3 length: 12 residues. The CDR3 here is CSARADGYEQYF.

The CDR3 sequence is CASSSYSGQKGYEQYF. The rearrangement uses TRBV7-9 and TRBJ2-7; the D call of TRBD1 rests on TCRdb alone, since no DNA is present to check it. Germline CDR1 reads SEHNR; CDR2 reads FQNEAQ (reference sequence). The CDR3 consists of 16 residues.

J is TRBJ2-7 and V is TRBV7-9; lacking DNA, the TRBD2 call made by TCRdb goes unchecked. CDR1 SEHNR and CDR2 FQNEAQ come from the germline V gene (reference sequence). The CDR3 is 14 amino acids. The CDR3: CASSTREVFDEQYF.